This T cell receptor (beta chain) comes out of a study of shared clonotypes between healthy human individuals. Sequencing used immunoSEQ multiplex PCR; TCRdb keeps in-frame clones, though not all of them. Of some 2,400,000 clones listed, around 95% are singletons. Germline CDR1 reads LGHNT; CDR2 reads FRNRAP. Trimming at V came to 6 bases and at J to 1 base, leaving 5 bases not matched to a gene. The CDR3 totals 14 residues. Sequencing was performed on naive CD4+ T cells sorted from blood. Subset defined: CD45RA+ positively selected. The chain couples TRBV12-5 to TRBJ2-7, with 8 nucleotides matching TRBD1. This receptor was taken from a man younger than 35 in good health. CDR3 amino acids: CASGLDRGSYEQYF. The CDR3 nucleotides read TGTGCTAGTGGATTAGACAGGGGTTCCTACGAGCAGTACTTC. Looking up the rest from reference TRBV12-5 and TRBJ2-7 gives the full variable domain: DARVTQTPRHKVTEMGQEVTMRCQPILGHNTVFWYRQTMMQGLELLAYFRNRAPLDDSGMPKDRFSAEMPDATLATLKIQPSEPRDSAVYFCASGLDRGSYEQYFGPGTRLTVT.